This T cell receptor beta chain was identified during a study of cytomegalovirus exposure and HLA in healthy donors. About the research overall: Earlier results showed 90 million to 120 million unique TCR beta sequences derived from 150 million to 200 million T cells.

PCR amplification relied on 60 Vbeta primers (plus 13 Jbeta primers). Sequencing was performed with immunoSEQ multiplex PCR; in TCRdb, only in-frame clones are kept and a portion is missing. The table records around 100,000 clones, approximately 80% of them present only once. Unmatched junction bases numbered 6, after V lost 5 bases and J lost 5 bases. This CDR3 is 14 amino acids long. Germline CDR1 is ENHRY and CDR2 is SYGVKD. The sample comprised PBMCs. The sequence derives from a female donor in good health and CMV-seropositive. The chain joins TRBV10-3 to TRBJ2-7, with TRBD1 matching over 10 bases. The CDR3 bases are TGTGCCATCAGTCTGTCGGGACAGGGGAACGAGCAGTACTTC. Protein product: CAISLSGQGNEQYF.